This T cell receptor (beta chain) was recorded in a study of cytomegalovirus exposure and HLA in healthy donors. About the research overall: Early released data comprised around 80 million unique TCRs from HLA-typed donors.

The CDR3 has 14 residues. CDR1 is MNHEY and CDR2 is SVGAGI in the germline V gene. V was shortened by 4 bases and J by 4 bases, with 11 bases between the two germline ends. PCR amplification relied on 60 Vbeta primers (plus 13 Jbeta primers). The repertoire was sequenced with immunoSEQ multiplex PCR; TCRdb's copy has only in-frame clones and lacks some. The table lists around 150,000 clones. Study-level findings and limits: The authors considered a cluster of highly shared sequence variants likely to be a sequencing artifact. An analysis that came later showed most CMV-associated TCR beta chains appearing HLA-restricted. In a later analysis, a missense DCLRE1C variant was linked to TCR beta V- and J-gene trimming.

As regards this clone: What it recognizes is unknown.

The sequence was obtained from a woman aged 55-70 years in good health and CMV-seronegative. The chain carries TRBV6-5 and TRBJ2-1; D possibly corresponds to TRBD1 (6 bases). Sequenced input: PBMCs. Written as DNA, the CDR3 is TGTGCCAGCAGTTCCCCCGGACAGTACAATGAGCAGTTCTTC. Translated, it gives CASSSPGQYNEQFF.